Below are 17 T cell receptor beta chains sequenced from a single sample in a study of T-cell memory formation after mild COVID-19. TCRdb processed the 5' RACE reads anew with MiXCR; each CDR3 protein has one entry. The sample holds nearly 110,000 distinct CDR3 sequences, 9.5% to 15% seen once. Input material: PBMCs or a T cell subset sorted from them (not recorded which). Receptors originate from an adult woman who had mild COVID-19 (a few samples of this study predate the infection). Cell type and time point are not known.

This clonotype was detected many times. The V call is TRBV20-1, the J call TRBJ2-7; TRBD1 or TRBD2 may be the D gene (7 bases each). The V end was cut by 2 bases, the J end by 1 base, with 15 bases between. The V gene's germline CDR1 is DFQATT and CDR2 SNEGSKA (reference sequence). This CDR3 comprises 15 residues. This chain's CDR3 is CSARRQGGSSYEQYF. CDR3 in DNA: TGCAGTGCTAGACGACAGGGCGGGAGTTCCTACGAGCAGTACTTC.

The V gene is TRBV15, the J gene TRBJ2-3, with 11 bases identical to TRBD2. Per germline, CDR1 LNHNV and CDR2 YYDKDF (reference sequence). The CDR3 has 21 amino acids. The V segment lost 0 bases and the J segment 0 bases; nucleotides outside the gene matches: 14. The CDR3 nucleotides read TGTGCCACCAGCAGAGATTACCGATGGATAGCGGGGGGGCCGAGCACAGATACGCAGTATTTT. Its protein product is CATSRDYRWIAGGPSTDTQYF.

CDR3 protein: CASRRNTEAFF. The CDR3, as DNA: TGTGCCAGCCGACGGAACACTGAAGCTTTCTTT. J is TRBJ1-1 and V is TRBV6-5; D is undetermined. The ends were cut back, 8 bases at V and 1 base at J, with 5 bases in the middle. Germline V gene sequence: CDR1 MNHEY, CDR2 SVGAGI. This CDR3 contains 11 residues.

This clonotype appeared a few times. The gene calls are TRBV19 and TRBJ2-3; D ambiguous. The germline V and J ends were trimmed by 3 bases and 2 bases, with 6 bases remaining between them. Germline V gives CDR1 LNHDA, CDR2 SQIVND (reference sequence). This CDR3 is built from 13 residues. The CDR3 reads CASSILFTDTQYF. The DNA of the CDR3 is TGTGCCAGTAGTATTTTGTTCACAGATACGCAGTATTTT.

V is TRBV27 and J is TRBJ2-7; perhaps TRBD1 as D (5 bases). The CDR3 consists of 14 residues. V was clipped by 3 bases and J by 3 bases, with 12 bases between them. The germline V gene encodes CDR1 MNHEY and CDR2 SMNVEV (reference sequence). The CDR3 coding sequence is TGTGCCAGCAGTTTGTCCTCAGGGTTCTACGAGCAGTACTTC. Protein product: CASSLSSGFYEQYF.

The CDR3 spells CASSPAGAGNTEAFF. CDR3 in DNA: TGTGCCAGCAGCCCCGCCGGGGCCGGGAACACTGAAGCTTTCTTT. The chain joins TRBV7-6 to TRBJ1-1; D possibly corresponds to TRBD1 (5 bases). Germline loops: CDR1 SGHVS, CDR2 FNYEAQ. The V and J ends lost 5 bases and 1 base respectively, with 14 bases between them. CDR3 size: 15 residues.

This chain links TRBV7-9 with TRBJ2-1; D remains unclear. The V end was cut by 5 bases, the J end by 5 bases, with 7 bases between. CDR3 size: 12 residues. Looked up from germline, CDR1 is SEHNR and CDR2 is FQNEAQ (reference sequence). The CDR3 DNA follows: TGTGCCAGCAGCCCCAGGAACAATGAGCAGTTCTTC. Encoded protein: CASSPRNNEQFF.

The chain links TRBV10-3 to TRBJ2-3; 10 nucleotides match TRBD2. CDR1 ENHRY and CDR2 SYGVKD come from the germline V gene. The CDR3 runs to 17 residues. With V trimmed by 2 bases and J by 2 bases, 7 bases remained unmatched. The CDR3 protein is CAISELASGSITDTQYF. For the CDR3, the DNA is TGTGCCATCAGTGAGCTAGCTAGCGGGAGTATCACAGATACGCAGTATTTT.

In its sample, this clonotype was seen a few times. V and J are TRBV24-1 and TRBJ2-1; D uncertain. V shed 0 bases and J shed 5 bases, with 7 bases lying between them. The germline gives CDR1 KGHDR, CDR2 SFDVKD. This CDR3 has 14 amino acids. DNA for the CDR3: TGTGCCACCAGTGATTTGGACTCAAACAATGAGCAGTTCTTC. It codes for CATSDLDSNNEQFF.

This rearrangement joins TRBV4-3 to TRBJ2-7, with TRBD1 matching 11 bases. The CDR3 contains 17 residues. Trimming cost V 4 bases and J 1 base; bases outside gene matches: 9. Looked up from germline, CDR1 is LGHNA and CDR2 is YSLEER. CDR3 protein: CASSLAPGTGGSYEQYF. The CDR3 DNA reads as TGCGCCAGCAGCCTCGCTCCCGGGACAGGGGGTTCCTACGAGCAGTACTTC.

The CDR3 reads CASTGGFSETQYF. CDR3 nucleotides: TGTGCTAGTACAGGGGGCTTCAGTGAGACCCAGTACTTC. The chain has TRBV12-5 and TRBJ2-5, with 9 bases aligning to TRBD1. Germline CDR1 LGHNT, CDR2 FRNRAP. The length of the CDR3 is 13 residues. Trimming at V came to 8 bases and at J to 5 bases, leaving 6 bases not matched to a gene.

This clonotype showed up just a few times. The chain carries TRBV12-3 or TRBV12-4 and TRBJ2-7; TRBD2 might be the D (6 bases). The CDR3 length is 13 residues. V was shortened by 6 bases and J by 1 base, with 10 bases between the two germline ends. The CDR3 loop is CASSAAGSYEQYF. The CDR3 DNA follows: TGTGCCAGCAGCGCAGCGGGTTCCTACGAGCAGTACTTC.

The V and J genes are TRBV28 and TRBJ2-7; the match to TRBD2 covers 10 bases. The CDR3 has 14 residues. V gave up 5 bases and J gave up 2 bases; unmatched junction bases: 3. Germline loops: CDR1 MDHEN, CDR2 SYDVKM. The CDR3 sequence is CASSGLAGAYEQYF. Here the CDR3 DNA reads TGTGCCAGCAGTGGCCTAGCGGGAGCCTACGAGCAGTACTTC.

The rearrangement links TRBV20-1 to TRBJ2-7; no definite D call. The V and J ends lost 7 bases and 4 bases respectively, with 14 bases between them. The CDR3 has 12 residues. The germline CDR1 and CDR2 sequences are DFQATT and SNEGSKA (reference sequence). CDR3 DNA: TGCAGTGGAAAGGGTGTCAGATACGAGCAGTACTTC. Protein: CSGKGVRYEQYF.

The chain couples TRBV29-1 to TRBJ1-1; 8 bases map to TRBD1. This CDR3 contains 13 residues. The trim removed 5 bases at V and 1 base at J, leaving 3 bases unmatched. Germline V gene lookup returns CDR1 SQVTM and CDR2 ANQGSEA. The CDR3 sequence is CSVLTGANTEAFF. CDR3 nucleotide sequence: TGCAGCGTTCTGACAGGGGCGAACACTGAAGCTTTCTTT.

The chain has TRBV6-5 and TRBJ2-3; a weak D match, TRBD2 (7 bases). The V gene's germline CDR1 is MNHEY and CDR2 SVGAGI. Trimming removed 0 bases at V and 4 bases at J, with 11 bases between. The CDR3 contains 15 residues. The CDR3 region has the DNA TGTGCCAGCAGTTACTCTGGCGGGGGCTCAGATACGCAGTATTTT. Protein sequence: CASSYSGGGSDTQYF.

The V gene is TRBV9, the J gene TRBJ1-2; 7 bases align to TRBD1. The CDR3 loop spans 14 amino acids. The germline V gene encodes CDR1 SGDLS and CDR2 YYNGEE. J lost 6 bases, V lost 3 bases, and 8 bases had no gene match. CDR3 bases: TGTGCCAGCAGCGAAGGACAGGCCTTTCATGGCTACACCTTC. Residues: CASSEGQAFHGYTF.